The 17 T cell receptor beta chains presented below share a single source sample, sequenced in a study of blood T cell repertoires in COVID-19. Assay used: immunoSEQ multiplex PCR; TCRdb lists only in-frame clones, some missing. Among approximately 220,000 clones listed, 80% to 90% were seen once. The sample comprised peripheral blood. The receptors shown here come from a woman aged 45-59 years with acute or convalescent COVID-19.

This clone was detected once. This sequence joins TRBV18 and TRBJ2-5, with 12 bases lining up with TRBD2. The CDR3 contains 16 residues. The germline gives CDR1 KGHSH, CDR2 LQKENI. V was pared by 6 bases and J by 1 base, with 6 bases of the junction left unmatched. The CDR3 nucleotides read TGTGCCAGCTCCCCGGGACTAGCGGGCCTCCAAGAGACCCAGTACTTC. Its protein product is CASSPGLAGLQETQYF.

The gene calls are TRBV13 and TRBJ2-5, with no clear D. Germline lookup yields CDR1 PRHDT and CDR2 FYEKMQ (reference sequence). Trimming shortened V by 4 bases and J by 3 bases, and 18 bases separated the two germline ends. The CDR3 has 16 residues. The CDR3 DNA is TGTGCCAGCAGCTCCCTTGCGGAAGGAAGCAAAGAGACCCAGTACTTC. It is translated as CASSSLAEGSKETQYF.

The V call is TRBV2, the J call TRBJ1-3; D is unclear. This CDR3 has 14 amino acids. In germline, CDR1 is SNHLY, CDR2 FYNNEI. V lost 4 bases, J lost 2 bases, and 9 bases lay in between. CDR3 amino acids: CASSVTGAGNTIYF. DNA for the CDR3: TGTGCCAGCAGTGTAACCGGGGCTGGAAACACCATATATTTT.

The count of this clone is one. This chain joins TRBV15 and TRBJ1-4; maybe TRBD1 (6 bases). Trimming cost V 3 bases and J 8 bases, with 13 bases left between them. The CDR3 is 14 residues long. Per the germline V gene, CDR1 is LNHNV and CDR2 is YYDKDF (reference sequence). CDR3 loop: CATSSPPGVEKLFF. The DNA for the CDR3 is TGTGCCACCAGCAGTCCCCCAGGGGTGGAAAAACTGTTTTTT.

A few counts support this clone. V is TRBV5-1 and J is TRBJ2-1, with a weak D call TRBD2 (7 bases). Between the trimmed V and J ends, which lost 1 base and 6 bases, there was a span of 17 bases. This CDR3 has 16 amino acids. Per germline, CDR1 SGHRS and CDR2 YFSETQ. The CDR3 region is CASSLRGGFSGNEQFF. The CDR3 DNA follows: TGCGCCAGCAGCTTGAGGGGGGGTTTTAGCGGCAATGAGCAGTTCTTC.

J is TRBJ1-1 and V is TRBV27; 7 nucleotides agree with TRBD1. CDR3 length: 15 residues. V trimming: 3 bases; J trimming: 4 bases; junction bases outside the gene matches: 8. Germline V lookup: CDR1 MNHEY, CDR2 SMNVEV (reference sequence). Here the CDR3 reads CASSFERQGATEAFF. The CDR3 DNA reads TGTGCCAGCAGTTTCGAAAGACAGGGAGCCACTGAAGCTTTCTTT.

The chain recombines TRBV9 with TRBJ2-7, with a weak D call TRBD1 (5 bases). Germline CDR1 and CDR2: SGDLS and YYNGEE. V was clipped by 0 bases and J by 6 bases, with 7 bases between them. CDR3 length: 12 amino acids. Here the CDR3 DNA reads TGTGCCAGCAGCGTAGATAGGGGCGAGCAGTACTTC. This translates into CASSVDRGEQYF. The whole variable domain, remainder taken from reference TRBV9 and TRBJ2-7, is DSGVTQTPKHLITATGQRVTLRCSPRSGDLSVYWYQQSLDQGLQFLIQYYNGEERAKGNILERFSAQQFPDLHSELNLSSLELGDSALYFCASSVDRGEQYFGPGTRLTVT.

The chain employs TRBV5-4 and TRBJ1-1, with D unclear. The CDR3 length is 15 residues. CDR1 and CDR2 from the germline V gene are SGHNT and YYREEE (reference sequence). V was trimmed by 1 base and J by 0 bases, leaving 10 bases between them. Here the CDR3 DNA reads TGTGCCAGCAGCTTGCCTGGCCGTATGAACACTGAAGCTTTCTTT. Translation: CASSLPGRMNTEAFF.

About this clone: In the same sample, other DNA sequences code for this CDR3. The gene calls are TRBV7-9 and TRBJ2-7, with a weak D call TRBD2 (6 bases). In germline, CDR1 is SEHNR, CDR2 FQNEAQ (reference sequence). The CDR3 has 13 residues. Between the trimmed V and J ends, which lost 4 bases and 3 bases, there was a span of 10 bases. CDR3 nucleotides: TGTGCCAGCAGCTCCTCCGGGGGCTACGAGCAGTACTTC. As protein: CASSSSGGYEQYF.

The CDR3 sequence: CASRRTGGLGYGYTF. The CDR3 nucleotides read TGTGCCAGTAGGCGGACAGGGGGATTAGGGTATGGCTACACCTTC. This chain connects TRBV19 to TRBJ1-2; 10 nucleotides align to TRBD1. CDR1 and CDR2 (germline): LNHDA, SQIVND (reference sequence). V lost 6 bases, J lost 5 bases, and 9 bases stayed unmatched. CDR3 length: 15 amino acids.

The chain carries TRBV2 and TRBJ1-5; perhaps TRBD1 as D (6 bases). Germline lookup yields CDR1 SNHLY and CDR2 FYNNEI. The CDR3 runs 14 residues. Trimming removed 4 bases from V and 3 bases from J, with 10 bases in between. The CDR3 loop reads CASSVGQNNQPQHF. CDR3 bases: TGTGCCAGCAGTGTGGGACAAAACAATCAGCCCCAGCATTTT.

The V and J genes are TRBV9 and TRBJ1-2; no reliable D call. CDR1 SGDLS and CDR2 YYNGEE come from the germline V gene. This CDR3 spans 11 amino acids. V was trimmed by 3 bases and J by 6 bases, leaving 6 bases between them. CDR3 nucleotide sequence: TGTGCCAGCAGCGCCCCCAATGGCTACACCTTC. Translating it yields CASSAPNGYTF.

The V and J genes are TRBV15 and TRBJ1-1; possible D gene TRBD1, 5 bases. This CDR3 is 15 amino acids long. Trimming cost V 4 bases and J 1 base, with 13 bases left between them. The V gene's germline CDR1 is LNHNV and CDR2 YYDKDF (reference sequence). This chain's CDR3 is CATSKGWGENTEAFF. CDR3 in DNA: TGTGCCACCAGCAAAGGATGGGGGGAGAACACTGAAGCTTTCTTT. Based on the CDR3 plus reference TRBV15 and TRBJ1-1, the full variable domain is DAMVIQNPRYQVTQFGKPVTLSCSQTLNHNVMYWYQQKSSQAPKLLFHYYDKDFNNEADTPDNFQSRRPNTSFCFLDIRSPGLGDTAMYLCATSKGWGENTEAFFGQGTRLTVV.

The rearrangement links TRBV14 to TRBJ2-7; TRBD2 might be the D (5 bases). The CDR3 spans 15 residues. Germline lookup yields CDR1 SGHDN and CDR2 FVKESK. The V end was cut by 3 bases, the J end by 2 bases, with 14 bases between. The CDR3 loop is CASSQLGGFPYEQYF. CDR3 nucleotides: TGTGCCAGCAGCCAGTTAGGAGGATTCCCCTACGAGCAGTACTTC.

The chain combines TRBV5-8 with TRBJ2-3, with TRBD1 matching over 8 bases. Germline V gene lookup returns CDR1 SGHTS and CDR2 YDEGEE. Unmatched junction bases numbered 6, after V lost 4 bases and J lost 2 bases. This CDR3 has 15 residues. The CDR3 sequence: CASSRGQANTDTQYF. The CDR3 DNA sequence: TGTGCCAGCAGCCGGGGACAGGCCAACACAGATACGCAGTATTTT. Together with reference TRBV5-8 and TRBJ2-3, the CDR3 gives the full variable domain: EAGVTQSPTHLIKTRGQQATLRCSPISGHTSVYWYQQALGLGLQFLLWYDEGEERNRGNFPPRFSGRQFPNYSSELNVNALELEDSALYLCASSRGQANTDTQYFGPGTRLTVL.

CDR3 in DNA: TGTGCCAGCAGTCTAGCGGGAGATACGCAGTATTTT. This translates into CASSLAGDTQYF. The chain couples TRBV25-1 to TRBJ2-3, with TRBD2 matching 8 bases. The germline CDR1 and CDR2 sequences are MGHDK and SYGVNS. The CDR3 runs to 12 residues. V was clipped by 5 bases and J by 5 bases; unmatched bases: 0. The full variable domain, in which reference TRBV25-1 and TRBJ2-3 provide the parts outside the CDR3, is EADIYQTPRYLVIGTGKKITLECSQTMGHDKMYWYQQDPGMELHLIHYSYGVNSTEKGDLSSESTVSRIRTEHFPLTLESARPSHTSQYLCASSLAGDTQYFGPGTRLTVL.

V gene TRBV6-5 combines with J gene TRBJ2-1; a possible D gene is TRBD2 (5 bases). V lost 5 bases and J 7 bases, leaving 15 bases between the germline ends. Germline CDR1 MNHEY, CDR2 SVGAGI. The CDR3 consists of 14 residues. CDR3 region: CASSTRANGNEQFF. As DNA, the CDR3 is TGTGCCAGCAGTACTAGGGCAAACGGGAATGAGCAGTTCTTC.